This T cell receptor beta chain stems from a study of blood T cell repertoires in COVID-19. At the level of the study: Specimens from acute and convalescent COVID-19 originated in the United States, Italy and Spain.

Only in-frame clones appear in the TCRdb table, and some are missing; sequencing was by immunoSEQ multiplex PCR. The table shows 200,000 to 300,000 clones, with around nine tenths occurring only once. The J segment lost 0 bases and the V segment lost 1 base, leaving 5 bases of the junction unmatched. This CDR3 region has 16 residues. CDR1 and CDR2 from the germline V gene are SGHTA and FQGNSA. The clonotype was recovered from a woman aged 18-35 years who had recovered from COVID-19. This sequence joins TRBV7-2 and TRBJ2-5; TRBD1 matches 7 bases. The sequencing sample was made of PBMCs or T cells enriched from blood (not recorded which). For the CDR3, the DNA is TGTGCCAGCAGCTTAGAGGGCGGACAGGACCAAGAGACCCAGTACTTC. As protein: CASSLEGGQDQETQYF. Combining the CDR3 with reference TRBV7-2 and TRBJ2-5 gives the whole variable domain GAGVSQSPSNKVTEKGKDVELRCDPISGHTALYWYRQSLGQGLEFLIYFQGNSAPDKSGLPSDRFSAERTGGSVSTLTIQRTQQEDSAVYLCASSLEGGQDQETQYFGPGTRLLVL.